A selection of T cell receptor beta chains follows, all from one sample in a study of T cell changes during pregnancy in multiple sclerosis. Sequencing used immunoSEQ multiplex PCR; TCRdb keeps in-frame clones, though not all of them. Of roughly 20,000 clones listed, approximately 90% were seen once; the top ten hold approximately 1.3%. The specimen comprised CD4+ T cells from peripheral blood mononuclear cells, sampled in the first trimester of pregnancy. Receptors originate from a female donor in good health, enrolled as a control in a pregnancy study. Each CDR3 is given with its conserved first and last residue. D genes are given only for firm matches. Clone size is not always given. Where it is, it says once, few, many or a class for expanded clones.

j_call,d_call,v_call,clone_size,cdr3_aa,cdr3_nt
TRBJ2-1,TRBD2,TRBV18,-,CASSPPNSGRAYEQFF,TGTGCCAGCTCACCACCGAATAGCGGGAGGGCCTATGAGCAGTTCTTC
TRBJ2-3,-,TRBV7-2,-,CASSLDRDTDTQYF,TGTGCCAGCAGCTTAGACAGGGACACAGATACGCAGTATTTT
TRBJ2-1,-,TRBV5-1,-,CASSLPRVNEQFF,TGCGCCAGCAGCTTGCCCCGTGTCAATGAGCAGTTCTTC
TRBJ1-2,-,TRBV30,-,CAWSVPGVRGYTF,TGTGCCTGGAGTGTCCCGGGAGTGAGGGGCTACACCTTC
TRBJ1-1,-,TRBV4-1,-,CASSQGGTFNTEAFF,TGCGCCAGCAGCCAAGGCGGGACTTTTAACACTGAAGCTTTCTTT
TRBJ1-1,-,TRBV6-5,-,CASHQTTNTEAFF,TGTGCCAGCCATCAGACAACAAACACTGAAGCTTTCTTT
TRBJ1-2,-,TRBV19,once,CASTPRLRTKGGYTF,TGTGCCAGTACCCCCCGGCTCCGGACAAAGGGTGGCTACACCTTC
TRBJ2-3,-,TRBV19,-,CASSPRASTDTQYF,TGTGCCAGTAGTCCGCGGGCTAGCACAGATACGCAGTATTTT
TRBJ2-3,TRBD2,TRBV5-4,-,CASSPSGSLTDTQYF,TGTGCCAGCAGCCCTAGCGGGAGTCTAACAGATACGCAGTATTTT
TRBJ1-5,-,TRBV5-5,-,CASSFLPSGSNQPQHF,TGTGCCAGCAGCTTCTTGCCATCAGGGAGCAATCAGCCCCAGCATTTT
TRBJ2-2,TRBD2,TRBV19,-,CASSPPRGGFGTGELFF,TGTGCCAGTAGTCCACCCCGGGGGGGGTTCGGCACCGGGGAGCTGTTTTTT
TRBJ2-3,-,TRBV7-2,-,CASSIQGLTTDTQYF,TGTGCCAGCAGCATACAGGGTCTCACTACAGATACGCAGTATTTT
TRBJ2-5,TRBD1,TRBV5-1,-,CASSLEDRGQETQYF,TGCGCCAGCAGCTTGGAGGACAGGGGCCAAGAGACCCAGTACTTC
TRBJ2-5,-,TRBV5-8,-,CASSSGLRETQYF,TGTGCCAGCAGCTCAGGTTTAAGAGAGACCCAGTACTTC
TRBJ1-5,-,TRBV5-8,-,CASSFDGGWGQPQHF,TGTGCCAGCAGCTTTGATGGGGGCTGGGGTCAGCCCCAGCATTTT
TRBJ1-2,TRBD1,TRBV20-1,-,CSAHRGYGYTF,TGCAGTGCCCACAGGGGTTATGGCTACACCTTC
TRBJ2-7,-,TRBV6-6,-,CASLQGRPYEQYF,TGTGCCAGCCTTCAGGGCCGGCCCTACGAGCAGTACTTC
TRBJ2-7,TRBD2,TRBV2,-,CASSVVLAGGPQSYEQYF,TGTGCCAGCAGTGTAGTCCTAGCGGGAGGGCCCCAGTCCTACGAGCAGTACTTC
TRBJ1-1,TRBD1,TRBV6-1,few,CASSVQGAVTEAFF,TGTGCCAGCAGTGTACAGGGGGCGGTCACTGAAGCTTTCTTT
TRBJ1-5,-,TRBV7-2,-,CASSLATKLPQHF,TGTGCCAGCAGCTTAGCAACTAAACTACCCCAGCATTTT
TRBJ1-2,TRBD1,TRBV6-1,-,CASSRDSNYGYTF,TGTGCCAGCAGTAGGGACAGTAACTATGGCTACACCTTC
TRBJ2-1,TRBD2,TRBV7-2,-,CASSLREWYNEQFF,TGTGCCAGCAGCTTGCGGGAGTGGTACAATGAGCAGTTCTTC
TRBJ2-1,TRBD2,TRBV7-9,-,CASSPPTSGPYNEQFF,TGTGCCAGCAGCCCACCGACTAGCGGGCCTTACAATGAGCAGTTCTTC
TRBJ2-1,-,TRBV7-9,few,CASSPTGLDNEQFF,TGTGCCAGCAGCCCGACGGGGTTGGACAATGAGCAGTTCTTC
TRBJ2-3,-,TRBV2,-,CAGRTTESTDTQYF,TGTGCCGGCCGGACAACCGAGAGCACAGATACGCAGTATTTT
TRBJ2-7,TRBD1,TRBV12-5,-,CASGLSPGQFMPYEQYF,TGTGCTAGTGGTTTGTCGCCGGGACAGTTTATGCCCTACGAGCAGTACTTC
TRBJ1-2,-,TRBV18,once,CASSPSGGEVYGYTF,TGTGCCAGCTCCCCCTCGGGGGGCGAGGTCTATGGCTACACCTTC
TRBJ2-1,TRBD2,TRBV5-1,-,CASTGGSSPNEQFF,TGCGCTAGTACGGGCGGGAGTAGTCCTAATGAGCAGTTCTTC
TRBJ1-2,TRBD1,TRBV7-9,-,CASSRRDRLRDGYTF,TGTGCCAGCAGCCGACGGGACAGGCTGCGCGATGGCTACACCTTC
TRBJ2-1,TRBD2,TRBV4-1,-,CASSLASAGDNEQFF,TGCGCCAGCAGCCTAGCTTCTGCGGGGGACAATGAGCAGTTCTTC
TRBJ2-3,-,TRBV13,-,CASSPARAATDTQYF,TGTGCCAGCAGCCCCGCGAGGGCAGCCACAGATACGCAGTATTTT
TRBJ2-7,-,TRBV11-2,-,CASSIGGGQRYEQYF,TGTGCCAGCAGTATAGGTGGGGGACAACGCTACGAGCAGTACTTC
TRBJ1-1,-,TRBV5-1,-,CASSLGGVPEAFF,TGCGCCAGCAGCTTGGGGGGAGTCCCTGAAGCTTTCTTT
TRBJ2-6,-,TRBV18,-,CASSPAGRRSGANVLTF,TGTGCCAGCTCACCCGCGGGACGGCGCTCTGGGGCCAACGTCCTGACTTTC
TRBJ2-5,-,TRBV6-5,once,CASSYSTERWETQYF,TGTGCCAGCAGTTACTCGACGGAGAGATGGGAGACCCAGTACTTC